This TCR beta chain was identified during a study of blood T cell repertoires in COVID-19. Overall study context: Nucleic acid was either cDNA or gDNA, and it came from T cells, B-cell-depleted T cells, or PBMCs.

CDR3 size: 16 residues. V lost 4 bases and J lost 5; bases outside the gene matches: 9. CDR1 KGHDR and CDR2 SFDVKD come from the germline V gene. Profiling relied on immunoSEQ multiplex PCR, and the TCRdb table lists in-frame clones only, not all of them. The repertoire has roughly 100,000 clones, around 92% of them found once; the top ten carry around 3.8%. This TCR was recovered from a woman between 55 and 75 years old with acute or convalescent COVID-19. The chain couples TRBV24-1 to TRBJ1-1; the match to TRBD1 covers 10 bases. Sequenced: peripheral blood. The CDR3: CATSDPGTGDGTEAFF. CDR3 DNA: TGTGCCACCAGTGACCCCGGGACAGGGGATGGGACTGAAGCTTTCTTT.